This entry is about one TCR beta chain. The antigen is undetermined. This CDR3 comprises 16 residues. Trimming took 7 bases from V and 0 from J, leaving 19 bases between them. Germline CDR1 SQVTM, CDR2 ANQGSEA. The sample originates from a study of cytotoxic CD8 clonotypes in ibrutinib-treated CLL. Study observations and caveats: There were few public clonotypes, and on treatment they contracted or stayed stable.

Clones were sequenced by immunoSEQ multiplex PCR, and TCRdb holds only the in-frame ones, with some missing. The sample consists of fewer than 75,000 clones, roughly 71% of them appearing once. This material consisted of PBMCs, taken after 12 months of ibrutinib treatment. This receptor was obtained from a human donor with chronic lymphocytic leukemia. V usage is TRBV29-1 and J usage is TRBJ1-5; D might be TRBD1 (6 bases). CDR3 nucleotide sequence: TGCAGCGCGAGCGGACAGAACCTTGATAGCAATCAGCCCCAGCATTTT. It is translated as CSASGQNLDSNQPQHF.